This T cell receptor (beta chain) was identified during a study of shared clonotypes between healthy human individuals (dated by TCRdb to between 2020 and 2021). Turning to the overall study: The cohort included three men and a couple of women between 18 and 49 years of age. For each donor, three plates each were used for CD4 naive and CD4 memory, two plates were used for CD8 naive, and one plate was used for CD8 memory. Blood TCR repertoires of about 5 healthy adults were deeply sequenced to estimate repertoire size and the extent of clonotype sharing between individuals. Different laboratories and diverse techniques were used to prepare libraries and sequence TCR repertoires, to increase sequencing depth and limit assay-specific biases. Per donor, leukapheresis produced somewhere between about 0.94 and 9 billion PBMCs. Beyond this particular receptor, the publication reports: Pairwise subsampling indicated that sequencing depth was expected to affect the degree of clonotype sharing among donors. Even with the large sequencing depth, rarefaction of the sorted-subset datasets indicated that sequencing was incomplete. The small number of donors limited the genetic and exposure-history diversity represented. Higher generation probabilities were observed for clonotypes shared by all four sorted-subset donors than for non-shared clonotypes. When several donors were compared, the shared fraction of clonotypes was 5% to 6.5% for naive CD4, over 3% for naive CD8, 2.3% for memory CD4, and 0.35% to 0.5% for memory CD8. Sampling was restricted to blood, and TCR repertoires in tissues likely differ from the TCR repertoires found in blood. Naive subsets generally had larger estimated clonotype richness than memory subsets did.

The donors were healthy, HIV-negative adults with no recently reported acute infections or vaccinations. Every donor was a Caucasian adult living in Nashville, Tennessee, USA. CD4+ T cells were enriched by magnetic negative selection, after which naive cells were positively selected on CD45RA and the negative fraction was taken as the memory subset. Blood was obtained by leukapheresis, after which PBMCs were separated by Ficoll-Histopaque density gradient centrifugation and cryopreserved in liquid nitrogen vapor phase. Analytical flow cytometry was used to check the purity and quantity of every magnetically sorted T cell population. Genomic DNA was isolated from every sorted fraction and measured by UV absorbance on a Nanodrop 2000c. Of note for this clone: This receptor's antigen is unknown. Within one base of it there is no much larger clone, and no base qualities were kept.

Using the deep immunoSEQ assay, TCR CDR3 regions were amplified from genomic DNA by multiplex PCR. Extracted genomic DNA from each cell subset was distributed evenly across all wells of several immunoSEQ 96-well plates, and each plate was treated as a replicate. For sorted subsets, approximately 190 ng genomic DNA, equal to tens of thousands of T cell genomes, was loaded into each replicate PCR. The purified libraries were quantified using a Qubit 3.0 fluorometer, sized with a Bioanalyzer 2100, and then quantified again using the KAPA Library Quantification kit. Every immunoSEQ 96-well plate was sequenced on a dedicated single-read 150-cycle Illumina NextSeq 550 flow cell. The study's own analysis went as follows. Because the immunoSEQ output included only junctional sequences and no quality scores, the filtering could not be the same as the filtering used for full-length reads. Sequences were annotated with PyIR, a Python wrapper for IgBLAST v1.9, and V/J genes and CDR3 were assigned using IMGT germline references. Reads were removed for weak V/J assignments (E-value above 1e-6), missing CDR3, stop codons, out-of-frame junctions, or ambiguous translated residues. V3J clonotypes were defined as sequences sharing the same inferred V gene, J gene, and CDR3 amino acid sequence. Percentage overlap between repertoires was computed as shared unique clonotypes divided by the size of the smaller repertoire. Richness of each repertoire was evaluated using RTK rarefaction, the Chao1 estimator, and Recon v2.1 estimates of unobserved clonotypes. Generation probabilities for all TCRbeta clonotypes obtained by the gDNA method from several donors were computed using OLGA. Sourced from immuneACCESS, this table was stored by TCRdb with only in-frame sequences that have V and J called. A share of the clones is absent; for the studies checked, an unresolved V gene accounts for under half, and the remainder has no known explanation. Clone size and V and J calls were adopted from that table, with D and trimming inferred from the DNA. Within this sample are some 2,400,000 clones, with approximately 96% of them counted one time only. The ten largest clones add up to around 0.13% of the sample.

The TCR was taken from a young man in good health. Material: naive CD4+ T cells sorted from blood. This specimen's cell subset or site label, interpreted: CD45RA+ positively selected.

The DNA sequence is given as TGTGCCTCCCAAGGGCCAGGGGGCTTCTACGAGCAGTACTTC. This sequence encodes CASQGPGGFYEQYF. The chain is assembled from TRBV30 and TRBJ2-7, with 8 bases in between that match TRBD1. Including the terminal cysteine and phenylalanine, the CDR3 comprises 14 residues. Here the CDR3 DNA is all that survives: 42 bases in frame from base 1. The germline V gene (reference sequence) supplies CDR1 GTSNPN and CDR2 SVGIG. V trim: 7 bases; J trim: 3 bases; unmatched bases: 11.